This TCR beta chain came from a study of blood T cell repertoires in COVID-19. Study as a whole: Samples came from the United States, Italy and Spain, spanning acute and convalescent COVID-19. The cDNA or gDNA used as material had been derived from T cells, B-cell-depleted T cells, or PBMCs.

In the source study's methods: The assay estimated nucleated cells by amplifying reference gene primers. TCRdb keeps only in-frame clones here, not all; method: immunoSEQ multiplex PCR. V and J calls and clone size are copied from that table; D and trimming were computed from the DNA. The sample lists 250,000 to 350,000 clones; around 90% were seen once. The V and J ends lost 5 bases and 1 base respectively, with 15 bases between them. The CDR3 loop spans 16 amino acids. Per the germline V gene, CDR1 is LGHNT and CDR2 is FRNRAP. The chain has TRBV12-5 and TRBJ1-5, with D possibly TRBD1 on 6 matching bases. Sequencing was performed on peripheral blood. The clonotype was recovered from a man between 18 and 29 years old with active or convalescent COVID-19. The CDR3 here is CASGQQQGGSNQPQHF. The CDR3 DNA sequence: TGTGCTAGTGGTCAACAACAGGGTGGCAGCAATCAGCCCCAGCATTTT.